Presented here are 3 T cell receptor beta chains from one specimen sequenced in a study of CD8+ T cells in alopecia areata. Stated treatment: oral pan-JAK inhibitor, 5-10 mg twice daily. Sequencing relied on a cDNA template that was reverse transcribed from extracted RNA. Using immunoSEQ multiplex PCR, the repertoire was profiled, and TCRdb retains in-frame clones only, with some absent. The data show 140,000 to 150,000 clones, about 51% seen once. Sequencing was performed on CD8+ T cells sorted from blood, taken at week 4, from a patient treated with tofacitinib. Every receptor here comes from a human donor with alopecia areata.

The J gene is TRBJ1-2, the V gene TRBV11-2; D uncertain. Germline assignment: CDR1 SGHAT and CDR2 FQNNGV. This CDR3 is built from 14 residues. V lost 5 bases, J lost 5 bases, and 15 bases lay in between. In DNA form, the CDR3 reads TGTGCCAGCAGCCCACCGGATAGTCAATATGGCTACACCTTC. It translates to CASSPPDSQYGYTF.

CDR3 residues: CASSYSTDSSYEKLFF. The CDR3, as DNA: TGTGCCAGCAGTTACTCGACGGACAGTTCATATGAAAAACTGTTTTTT. The chain recombines TRBV6-5 with TRBJ1-4; maybe TRBD1 (6 bases). This CDR3 has 16 amino acids. V lost 0 bases and J 6 bases, leaving 14 bases between the germline ends. Germline values: CDR1 MNHEY, CDR2 SVGAGI.

This chain connects TRBV29-1 to TRBJ2-1, with D possibly being TRBD1 or TRBD2 (6 bases each). Germline V gives CDR1 SQVTM, CDR2 ANQGSEA. The length of the CDR3 is 18 residues. V lost 0 bases to trimming and J lost 4 bases, with 22 bases between them. This CDR3 is CSVEDPSPPTGAYNEQFF. CDR3 nucleotides: TGCAGCGTTGAAGATCCATCCCCACCGACGGGGGCGTACAATGAGCAGTTCTTC.